These 11 T cell receptor beta chains were all obtained from the same sample, sequenced in a study of intratumoral heterogeneity in liver cancer. The repertoire was sequenced with immunoSEQ multiplex PCR; TCRdb's copy has only in-frame clones and lacks some. The sample lists around 6,400 clones, around 60% occurring once. Each tumour sample represents a distinct, spatially separated region of the hepatocellular carcinoma nodule. The specimen was tumor tissue, collected before any cancer treatment. The receptors stem from a man between 65 and 80 years old with hepatocellular carcinoma.

The chain combines TRBV9 with TRBJ2-1; D call uncertain. V lost 1 base and J lost 7, with 12 bases in between. Per the germline V gene, CDR1 is SGDLS and CDR2 is YYNGEE. The CDR3 has 14 amino acids. The CDR3: CASSVLQWGNEQFF. The CDR3, as DNA: TGTGCCAGCAGCGTACTCCAGTGGGGTAATGAGCAGTTCTTC.

By proportion, this clone is medium-sized (0.01 to 0.1%). The rearrangement joins TRBV6-5 to TRBJ2-3; 8 bases line up with TRBD1. From germline, CDR1 is MNHEY and CDR2 SVGAGI. The CDR3 has 16 amino acids. V lost 4 bases to trimming and J lost 0 bases; unmatched junction nucleotides: 6. The CDR3 sequence is CASSFRDRTSTDTQYF. CDR3 coding DNA: TGTGCCAGCAGTTTCCGGGACAGGACTAGCACAGATACGCAGTATTTT.

J is TRBJ2-1 and V is TRBV3-1 (or the pseudogene TRBV3-2); tentatively, D is TRBD1 or TRBD2 (6 bases each). Trimming pared 4 bases from V and 6 bases from J, leaving 13 bases between. This CDR3 region has 14 residues. CDR1 and CDR2 (germline): LGHDT, YNNKEL (reference sequence). The CDR3 here is CASSPSPGANEQFF. The CDR3 DNA reads TGTGCCAGCAGCCCATCTCCGGGGGCCAATGAGCAGTTCTTC.

The chain uses TRBV11-1 and TRBJ2-5; 10 bases map to TRBD1. V shed 4 bases and J 0 bases; nucleotides not matched to a gene: 2. This CDR3 has 15 residues. Per germline, CDR1 SGHAT and CDR2 FQDESV (reference sequence). The CDR3 is CASSSDRGYQETQYF. CDR3 in DNA: TGTGCCAGCAGCTCGGACAGGGGGTACCAAGAGACCCAGTACTTC.

The gene calls are TRBV2 and TRBJ2-5; 11 nucleotides align to TRBD2. The V gene end was trimmed by 5 bases and the J gene end by 7 bases; junction bases not matched to a gene: 12. In germline, CDR1 is SNHLY, CDR2 FYNNEI. The CDR3 has 16 residues. CDR3 sequence (DNA): TGTGCCAGCAGTCTTGGGACTAGCGGCGGAGGCGGGACCCAGTACTTC. Translation gives CASSLGTSGGGGTQYF.

This clone was counted once. This rearrangement joins TRBV5-6 to TRBJ2-4; tentative D call: TRBD2 (6 bases). Trimming pared 2 bases from V and 0 bases from J, leaving 15 bases between. The CDR3 is made up of 17 amino acids. Germline loops: CDR1 SGHDT, CDR2 YYEEEE. The chain's CDR3 is CASSFLGGEGAKNIQYF. As DNA, the CDR3 is TGTGCCAGCAGCTTTTTGGGCGGGGAAGGAGCCAAAAACATTCAGTACTTC.

The chain links TRBV5-6 to TRBJ2-2, with 7 bases aligning to TRBD2. With 2 bases clipped from V and 6 bases from J, the junction kept 7 bases outside the gene matches. CDR1 SGHDT and CDR2 YYEEEE come from the germline V gene. This CDR3 is built from 15 residues. CDR3: CASSFLGGTAGELFF. The CDR3 DNA follows: TGTGCCAGCAGCTTTTTGGGGGGGACCGCCGGGGAGCTGTTTTTT.

The gene calls are TRBV7-9 and TRBJ2-5, with 16 nucleotides matching TRBD2. This CDR3 comprises 17 residues. V was clipped by 1 base and J by 4 bases; unmatched bases: 3. Germline CDR1 SEHNR, CDR2 FQNEAQ (reference sequence). CDR3 coding DNA: TGTGCCAGCAGCTTAGAGGGACTAGCGGGGGGGCGAGAGACCCAGTACTTC. It is translated as CASSLEGLAGGRETQYF.

A note on this clone: A read error may produce the germline difference seen at one junction end. The rearrangement uses TRBV28 and TRBJ2-7; 8 nucleotides line up with TRBD1. Germline V gives CDR1 MDHEN, CDR2 SYDVKM. There are 15 residues in the CDR3. The CDR3 spells CASRRQGAASYQQYF. The CDR3 coding sequence is TGTGCCAGCAGAAGGCAGGGGGCAGCTTCCTACCAGCAGTACTTC.

This chain connects TRBV15 to TRBJ2-3; no firm D call. Trimming took off 1 base at V and 0 bases at J, with 8 bases between the two ends. Germline V gene data show CDR1 as LNHNV and CDR2 as YYDKDF (reference sequence). The CDR3 consists of 15 residues. CDR3 DNA sequence: TGTGCCACCAGCAGAGTATCTGCGAGCACAGATACGCAGTATTTT. It codes for CATSRVSASTDTQYF.

The genes are TRBV4-3 and TRBJ2-7, with D tentatively TRBD1 or TRBD2 (6 bases each). In germline, CDR1 is LGHNA, CDR2 YSLEER. CDR3 length equals 16 residues. V lost 0 bases and J 3 bases, leaving 15 bases between the germline ends. The CDR3 bases are TGCGCCAGCAGCCAAGATCGGAGAGGGGGGAACTACGAGCAGTACTTC. Translation gives CASSQDRRGGNYEQYF.